This is a list of T cell receptor beta chains from one sample in a study of Ad26.COV2.S vaccination and SARS-CoV-2 variants. Sequenced by immunoSEQ multiplex PCR; TCRdb stores in-frame clones only, minus some. The sample lists around 170,000 clones, roughly 87% occurring once. Specimen: peripheral blood, collected after recovery from COVID-19. Every receptor here comes from a human donor who had recovered from COVID-19. The CDR3 runs from the conserved cysteine through the conserved F or W. Each record gives: J gene, V gene, clone size, D gene, CDR3 DNA, CDR3 protein. D genes are given only for firm matches. Only some rows state a clone size, as once, few, many or a class for expanded clones.

>TRBJ2-7|TRBV7-9|-|TRBD1
TGTGCCAGCAGCTTTTCAGGGGGTGGAGAGCAGTACTTC
CASSFSGGGEQYF
>TRBJ1-3|TRBV4-1|-|-
TGCGCCAGCAGCCCGACAAGGGGCTCTGGAAACACCATATATTTT
CASSPTRGSGNTIYF
>TRBJ2-7|TRBV7-2|few|TRBD1
TGTGCCAGCAGCCAGGACAGGGCTCAATCCTACGAGCAGTACTTC
CASSQDRAQSYEQYF
>TRBJ2-7|TRBV4-1|-|-
TGCGCCAGCAGCCACCCGGGGGTACTTTACGAGCAGTACTTC
CASSHPGVLYEQYF
>TRBJ2-3|TRBV9|-|TRBD1
TGTGCCAGCAGCGTAGGTACAGGGGTCACAGATACGCAGTATTTT
CASSVGTGVTDTQYF
>TRBJ1-4|TRBV7-2|-|-
TGTGCCAGCAGCTTAGGGTGGCAGGGGAATGAAAAACTGTTTTTT
CASSLGWQGNEKLFF
>TRBJ2-5|TRBV5-5|-|-
TGTGCCAGCAGCTTGGAATCAGAGACCCAGTACTTC
CASSLESETQYF
>TRBJ2-5|TRBV5-5|many|TRBD2
TGTGCCAGCAGCTCCCGGGGTAGCGGGGGTCAAGAGACCCAGTACTTC
CASSSRGSGGQETQYF
>TRBJ2-5|TRBV28|-|TRBD2
TGTGCCAGCAGTCCCCCAGTAACTAGCGGGGGGATAGGAGAGACCCAGTACTTC
CASSPPVTSGGIGETQYF
>TRBJ2-7|TRBV14|few|TRBD2
TGTGCCAGCAGCCAAGGTTACTTTGTGGGACTAGCGGGAGGTCTGTACTTC
CASSQGYFVGLAGGLYF
>TRBJ1-1|TRBV28|once|TRBD1
TGTGCCAGCAGTTCCCCCGGGACAGGGGGAACTGAAGCTTTCTTT
CASSSPGTGGTEAFF
>TRBJ1-5|TRBV19|-|-
TGTGCCAGTAGTATTTTAGGAGGGAATCAGCCCCAGCATTTT
CASSILGGNQPQHF